The 32 T cell receptor beta chains below come from one sample, sequenced in a study of beta chain features in type 1 diabetes. Every isolated RNA sample was fully reverse transcribed, so sequencing captured expressed TCRB transcripts. Method: immunoSEQ multiplex PCR; TCRdb's copy keeps in-frame clones and lacks some. The data contain about 59,000 clones, around three fifths of them singletons. Sequenced material: Tregs from blood. These TCRs come from a young woman in good health.

This clone was recorded only once. The chain has TRBV2 and TRBJ2-2; tentatively, D is TRBD2 (7 bases). CDR3 length: 16 residues. Trimming cost V 1 base and J 2 bases, with 11 bases left between them. Germline CDR1 and CDR2: SNHLY and FYNNEI. The CDR3 reads CASSEVGGANTGELFF. The CDR3 DNA is TGTGCCAGCAGTGAAGTGGGGGGGGCAAACACCGGGGAGCTGTTTTTT.

This rearrangement joins TRBV5-4 to TRBJ1-3, with D perhaps matching TRBD1 (5 bases). CDR3 length equals 15 residues. Trimming took off 2 bases at V and 4 bases at J, with 13 bases between the two ends. Germline values: CDR1 SGHNT, CDR2 YYREEE (reference sequence). Written as DNA, the CDR3 is TGTGCCAGCAGCTTCTCAGGGAACGCCGGAAACACCATATATTTT. This gives the protein CASSFSGNAGNTIYF.

This clone was recorded a few times. This specimen includes other DNA sequences encoding the same CDR3. This rearrangement joins TRBV6-5 to TRBJ2-7; D unclear. The CDR3 runs to 11 residues. The V end lost 6 bases, the J end lost 3 bases, and 6 bases lay between the germline ends. Germline V lookup: CDR1 MNHEY, CDR2 SVGAGI. The CDR3: CASSFFYEQYF. In nucleotides, the CDR3 is TGTGCCAGCAGCTTCTTCTACGAGCAGTACTTC.

There are a few counts of this clone. The chain's CDR3 is CASSPSGGNTGELFF. DNA for the CDR3: TGCGCCAGCAGCCCCTCGGGGGGCAACACCGGGGAGCTGTTTTTT. The rearrangement joins TRBV5-1 to TRBJ2-2; D may be TRBD2 (7 bases). Germline V gene sequence: CDR1 SGHRS, CDR2 YFSETQ. Trimming pared 4 bases from V and 2 bases from J, leaving 12 bases between. This CDR3 is 15 amino acids long.

This clone occurred a few times. The gene calls are TRBV7-9 and TRBJ1-5; a weak D match, TRBD1 (5 bases). V lost 1 base to trimming and J lost 1 base, with 14 bases between them. The CDR3 is 17 amino acids. CDR1 is SEHNR and CDR2 is FQNEAQ in the germline V gene (reference sequence). CDR3 sequence: CASSLEQGSVSNQPQHF. CDR3 coding DNA: TGTGCCAGCAGCTTAGAGCAGGGCTCGGTGAGCAATCAGCCCCAGCATTTT.

The chain carries TRBV5-1 and TRBJ2-5, with 10 bases matching TRBD2. The CDR3 totals 14 residues. With V trimmed by 4 bases and J by 3 bases, 3 bases remained unmatched. Germline V gene data show CDR1 as SGHRS and CDR2 as YFSETQ. In nucleotides, the CDR3 is TGCGCCAGCAGCCCGGGACTAGCGAAAGAGACCCAGTACTTC. As protein: CASSPGLAKETQYF.

This rearrangement joins TRBV10-2 to TRBJ2-7, with 14 bases aligning to TRBD2. This CDR3 region has 16 residues. V lost 6 bases and J lost 4; bases outside the gene matches: 8. Germline loops: CDR1 WSHSY, CDR2 SAAADI. CDR3 DNA: TGCGCCAGCAGCCGCGCGGGGACTAGCGGGAGTTACGAGCAGTACTTC. Protein sequence: CASSRAGTSGSYEQYF.

The chain recombines TRBV10-2 with TRBJ1-1; D possibly corresponds to TRBD1 (6 bases). The CDR3 is made up of 15 amino acids. Trimming took 6 bases from V and 1 from J, leaving 15 bases between them. CDR1 is WSHSY, CDR2 SAAADI, per germline. For the CDR3, the DNA is TGCGCCAGCAGCGAGGGGGTGGGGAGGAACACTGAAGCTTTCTTT. It specifies CASSEGVGRNTEAFF.

The rearrangement joins TRBV4-3 to TRBJ2-7; 9 nucleotides match TRBD2. The junction had 14 bases not matched to a gene; V was cut back by 4 bases and J by 4 bases. The CDR3 spans 17 residues. CDR1 is LGHNA and CDR2 is YSLEER in the germline V gene. The CDR3 sequence is CASSPRVGRGGKYEQYF. The CDR3 nucleotides read TGCGCCAGCAGCCCCCGAGTAGGGCGGGGGGGCAAGTACGAGCAGTACTTC.

The chain links TRBV18 to TRBJ1-2, with 7 bases matching TRBD1. With 1 base clipped from V and 0 bases from J, the junction kept 11 bases outside the gene matches. The CDR3 contains 18 residues. CDR1 and CDR2 from the germline V gene are KGHSH and LQKENI. For the CDR3, the DNA is TGTGCCAGCTCACCACTTGGACAGGTCCTCGAAGCTAACTATGGCTACACCTTC. Amino acid sequence: CASSPLGQVLEANYGYTF.

The gene calls are TRBV9 and TRBJ1-4; possible D gene TRBD1, 6 bases. This CDR3 comprises 14 residues. The ends were cut back, 3 bases at V and 10 bases at J, with 16 bases in the middle. Germline CDR1 is SGDLS and CDR2 is YYNGEE. CDR3 coding DNA: TGTGCCAGCAGCGCCGTAGGCACAGGGAGAAAACTGTTTTTT. Protein sequence: CASSAVGTGRKLFF. Looking up the rest from reference TRBV9 and TRBJ1-4 gives the full variable domain: DSGVTQTPKHLITATGQRVTLRCSPRSGDLSVYWYQQSLDQGLQFLIQYYNGEERAKGNILERFSAQQFPDLHSELNLSSLELGDSALYFCASSAVGTGRKLFFGSGTQLSVL.

The CDR3 is CASSITGGYTF. CDR3 nucleotide sequence: TGTGCCAGTAGTATCACAGGCGGCTACACCTTC. The rearrangement links TRBV19 to TRBJ1-2; D possibly corresponds to TRBD1 (5 bases). From germline, CDR1 is LNHDA and CDR2 SQIVND (reference sequence). V was pared by 3 bases and J by 8 bases, with 7 bases between. The CDR3 runs to 11 residues.

The chain recombines TRBV10-3 with TRBJ2-1; TRBD2 matches at 15 bases. The trim removed 5 bases at V and 6 bases at J, leaving 17 bases unmatched. The CDR3 is 20 residues long. Germline loops: CDR1 ENHRY, CDR2 SYGVKD. In nucleotides, the CDR3 is TGTGCCATCAGTCAGCCGACGGGACTAGCGGGGGGCGCGGGGGGCAATGAGCAGTTCTTC. Residues: CAISQPTGLAGGAGGNEQFF.

V usage is TRBV18 and J usage is TRBJ1-2; 7 positions agree with TRBD1. CDR3 length: 15 residues. Germline loops: CDR1 KGHSH, CDR2 LQKENI. The junction had 8 bases not matched to a gene; V was cut back by 3 bases and J by 4 bases. The CDR3 DNA follows: TGTGCCAGCTCACCCGCCCACAGGGGTGGCTATGGCTACACCTTC. Its translation: CASSPAHRGGYGYTF.

The V call is TRBV7-9, the J call TRBJ1-1; perhaps TRBD1 as D (6 bases). Germline CDR1 and CDR2: SEHNR and FQNEAQ (reference sequence). The CDR3 totals 14 residues. Trimming removed 5 bases at V and 8 bases at J, with 18 bases between. In DNA form, the CDR3 reads TGTGCCAGCAGCCCTAGGGGGACCGAAGGAGAAGCTTTCTTT. It translates to CASSPRGTEGEAFF.

This clone was recorded at least ten times. The CDR3 nucleotides read TGTGCCAGCAGCTTACTACTAGCGGGCGCAGATACGCAGTATTTT. It codes for CASSLLLAGADTQYF. This rearrangement joins TRBV5-6 to TRBJ2-3, with 9 bases identical to TRBD2. Germline CDR1 reads SGHDT; CDR2 reads YYEEEE. This CDR3 has 15 residues. Losses at the gene ends were 2 bases for V and 4 bases for J; bases not matched to a gene: 5.

The V gene is TRBV7-8, the J gene TRBJ1-5; TRBD1 matches 9 bases. Germline loops: CDR1 SGHVS, CDR2 FQNEAQ. This CDR3 comprises 14 residues. Unmatched junction bases numbered 4, after V lost 5 bases and J lost 5 bases. The chain's CDR3 is CASSPRDRDQPQHF. DNA for the CDR3: TGTGCCAGCAGCCCCCGGGACAGGGATCAGCCCCAGCATTTT. Combining the CDR3 with reference TRBV7-8 and TRBJ1-5 gives the whole variable domain GAGVSQSPRYKVAKRGQDVALRCDPISGHVSLFWYQQALGQGPEFLTYFQNEAQLDKSGLPSDRFFAERPEGSVSTLKIQRTQQEDSAVYLCASSPRDRDQPQHFGDGTRLSIL.

The chain combines TRBV10-2 with TRBJ1-1; 8 nucleotides match TRBD1. V was pared by 6 bases and J by 5 bases, with 5 bases of the junction left unmatched. Germline lookup yields CDR1 WSHSY and CDR2 SAAADI. This CDR3 has 13 residues. The CDR3 coding sequence is TGCGCCAGCAGCTTTGGACAGGGTACTGAAGCTTTCTTT. Its translation is CASSFGQGTEAFF.

V is TRBV28 and J is TRBJ2-3; unclear D gene. Trimming removed 5 bases from V and 3 bases from J, with 6 bases in between. The CDR3 is 12 amino acids. CDR1 is MDHEN and CDR2 is SYDVKM in the germline V gene. The CDR3 spells CASSQTTDTQYF. DNA of the CDR3: TGTGCCAGCAGTCAGACTACAGATACGCAGTATTTT.

This clone was seen a handful of times. The rearrangement uses TRBV5-6 and TRBJ2-1, with D maybe TRBD1 (5 bases). Germline assignment: CDR1 SGHDT and CDR2 YYEEEE. V was shortened by 1 base and J by 4 bases, with 6 bases between the two germline ends. The CDR3 contains 13 residues. CDR3 in amino acids: CASSLQGYNEQFF. The CDR3 DNA reads TGTGCCAGCAGCTTGCAGGGATACAATGAGCAGTTCTTC.

A few counts support this clone. The genes are TRBV7-8 and TRBJ2-7, with 13 bases identical to TRBD2. Germline V gene lookup returns CDR1 SGHVS and CDR2 FQNEAQ. V was clipped by 0 bases and J by 2 bases; unmatched bases: 1. The CDR3 extends over 16 amino acids. The CDR3 nucleotides read TGTGCCAGCAGCTTAGCAACTAGCGGGAGGGCCTACGAGCAGTACTTC. It is translated as CASSLATSGRAYEQYF.

The chain combines TRBV18 with TRBJ1-1; 9 bases fit TRBD1. CDR1 and CDR2 from the germline V gene are KGHSH and LQKENI. CDR3 length equals 15 residues. Trimming took 6 bases from V and 0 from J; bases not matched to a gene: 5. CDR3 nucleotides: TGTGCCAGCTCGCAACAGGGGGCCGTGAACACTGAAGCTTTCTTT. Protein sequence: CASSQQGAVNTEAFF.

V and J are TRBV2 and TRBJ2-3, with D tentatively TRBD1 (6 bases). V gave up 3 bases and J gave up 4 bases, with 14 bases separating them. CDR3 length equals 15 residues. Germline CDR1 reads SNHLY; CDR2 reads FYNNEI. CDR3 amino acids: CASSELGAGADTQYF. CDR3 nucleotides: TGTGCCAGCAGTGAGCTGGGGGCCGGGGCAGATACGCAGTATTTT.

The V and J genes are TRBV4-2 and TRBJ1-3; a weak D match, TRBD1 (6 bases). Trimming left V 4 bases short and J 0 bases short, with 19 bases between. The CDR3 covers 18 residues. Germline lookup yields CDR1 LGHNA and CDR2 YNFKEQ. The CDR3 DNA reads as TGTGCCAGCAGCCCAGGGGATCGGGGCTTCTCCTCTGGAAACACCATATATTTT. Amino acids: CASSPGDRGFSSGNTIYF.

The chain has TRBV7-9 and TRBJ2-4; 8 bases are a match to TRBD1. Germline CDR1 reads SEHNR; CDR2 reads FQNEAQ (reference sequence). There are 18 residues in the CDR3. Germline trimming cut 5 bases from V and 1 base from J; bases unmatched to any gene: 13. The CDR3 region is CASSPDRVRLRAKNIQYF. Written as DNA, the CDR3 is TGTGCCAGCAGCCCGGACAGGGTGAGGCTTAGGGCCAAAAACATTCAGTACTTC.

This chain joins TRBV20-1 and TRBJ2-3; D is unclear. This CDR3 region has 11 residues. Germline V gives CDR1 DFQATT, CDR2 SNEGSKA (reference sequence). V lost 2 bases and J 4 bases, leaving 4 bases between the germline ends. As DNA, the CDR3 is TGCAGTGCTAGACCGGCAGATACGCAGTATTTT. It encodes CSARPADTQYF.

Only one count was recorded for this clone. The rearrangement joins TRBV5-6 to TRBJ1-2; no clear D gene. Germline CDR1 and CDR2: SGHDT and YYEEEE. CDR3 length: 11 amino acids. Trimming removed 4 bases from V and 13 bases from J, with 14 bases in between. In DNA form, the CDR3 reads TGTGCCAGCAGCCCCCGGGGTGGCGGCACCTTC. It yields the protein CASSPRGGGTF.

The chain carries TRBV4-2 and TRBJ2-2; the match to TRBD1 covers 10 bases. J lost 3 bases, V lost 4 bases, and 5 bases had no gene match. Germline values: CDR1 LGHNA, CDR2 YNFKEQ. There are 16 residues in the CDR3. CDR3 amino acids: CASSLTTGGDTGELFF. Here the CDR3 DNA reads TGTGCCAGCAGCCTGACGACAGGGGGCGACACCGGGGAGCTGTTTTTT.

The CDR3 sequence: CASRDRGSMGLEQYF. CDR3 DNA sequence: TGTGCCAGCAGGGACAGGGGTAGTATGGGTCTCGAGCAGTACTTC. This chain joins TRBV6-6 and TRBJ2-7, with TRBD1 matching 9 bases. Germline V lookup: CDR1 MNHNY, CDR2 SVGAGI (reference sequence). After removal of 6 bases from V and 6 bases from J, the junction contained 12 bases not matched to a gene. This CDR3 region has 15 residues.

The chain recombines TRBV12-5 with TRBJ2-1; 7 positions match TRBD2. CDR1 is LGHNT and CDR2 is FRNRAP in the germline V gene. Trimming cost V 8 bases and J 4 bases; bases outside gene matches: 5. CDR3 size: 13 residues. The CDR3 DNA is TGTGCTAGTCGGAAGGGAGGGTACAATGAGCAGTTCTTC. This codes for CASRKGGYNEQFF.

This clone turned up a few times. The CDR3 sequence: CASSLSAGVWNEQFF. The CDR3 DNA follows: TGTGCCAGCAGCTTATCAGCGGGAGTCTGGAATGAGCAGTTCTTC. The chain joins TRBV11-3 to TRBJ2-1; the match to TRBD2 covers 8 bases. Germline loops: CDR1 SGHNT, CDR2 YENEEA. J lost 7 bases, V lost 2 bases, and 7 bases had no gene match. The length of the CDR3 is 15 residues.

V gene TRBV6-1 combines with J gene TRBJ2-3, with a tentative D call TRBD2 (6 bases). The V and J ends lost 2 bases and 2 bases respectively, with 8 bases between them. Germline V gene lookup returns CDR1 MNHNS and CDR2 SASEGT. The CDR3 has 14 amino acids. The CDR3 loop reads CASSEWRATDTQYF. CDR3 sequence (DNA): TGTGCCAGCAGTGAATGGAGGGCCACAGATACGCAGTATTTT.